The source of this TCR beta chain is a study of OX40 agonist ivuxolimab in advanced cancers. V shed 8 bases, J shed 7 bases, and the junction held 17 bases outside the gene matches. Germline V gene data show CDR1 as SNHLY and CDR2 as FYNNEI. This CDR3 region has 16 residues. Study results and caveats: Expanded clones were, on average, more numerous in CD8+ T cells than in CD4+. Some of the lowest clonal expansion was seen in partial responders at 0.1-3.0 mg/kg. At 0.1 to 3.0 mg/kg and by week 6, CD4+ and CD8+ T cells in the blood had expanded clonally.

Libraries were prepared by immunoSEQ multiplex PCR; TCRdb keeps only in-frame clonotypes and omits some of them. The data hold tens of thousands of clones, with about 89% observed a single time. In the case of this clone: The antigen is unknown.

The clonotype comes from an adult with an advanced solid tumor such as melanoma, head and neck, liver or kidney cancer. V usage is TRBV2 and J usage is TRBJ1-1; 9 bases are shared with TRBD1. The sample was CD4+ or CD8+ T cells sorted from blood, taken in a trial of the OX40 agonist ivuxolimab. DNA for the CDR3: TGTGCCAGCGGTTGGACAGGGGCGACCAGGGAGAATGAAGCTTTCTTT. This codes for CASGWTGATRENEAFF. The entire variable domain, with the rest obtained from reference TRBV2 and TRBJ1-1, is as follows: EPEVTQTPSHQVTQMGQEVILRCVPISNHLYFYWYRQILGQKVEFLVSFYNNEISEKSEIFDDQFSVERPDGSNFTLKIRSTKLEDSAMYFCASGWTGATRENEAFFGQGTRLTVV.